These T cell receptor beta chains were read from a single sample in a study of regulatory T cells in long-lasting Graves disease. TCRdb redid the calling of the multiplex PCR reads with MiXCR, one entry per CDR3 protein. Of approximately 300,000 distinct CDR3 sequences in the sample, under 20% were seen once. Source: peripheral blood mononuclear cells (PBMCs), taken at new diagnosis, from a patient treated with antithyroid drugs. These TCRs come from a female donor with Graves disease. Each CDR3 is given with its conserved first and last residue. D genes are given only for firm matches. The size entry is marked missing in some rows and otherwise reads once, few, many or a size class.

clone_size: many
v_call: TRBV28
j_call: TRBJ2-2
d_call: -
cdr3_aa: CASSFSGYTGELFF
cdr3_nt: TGTGCCAGCAGTTTCAGCGGGTACACCGGGGAGCTGTTTTTT

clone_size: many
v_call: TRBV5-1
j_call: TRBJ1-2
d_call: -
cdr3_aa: CASSLASQAANYGYTF
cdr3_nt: TGCGCCAGCAGCTTGGCTTCGCAGGCCGCTAACTATGGCTACACCTTC

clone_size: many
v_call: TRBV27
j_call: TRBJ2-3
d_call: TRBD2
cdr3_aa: CASSIGTTSTDTQYF
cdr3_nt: TGTGCCAGCAGCATCGGGACTACTAGCACAGATACGCAGTATTTT

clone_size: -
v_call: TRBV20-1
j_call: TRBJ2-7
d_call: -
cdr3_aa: CSASPVDRYEQYF
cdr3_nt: TGCAGTGCTAGCCCCGTCGACCGCTACGAGCAGTACTTC

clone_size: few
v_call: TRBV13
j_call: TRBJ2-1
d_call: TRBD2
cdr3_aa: CASSLGLSGGGNEQFF
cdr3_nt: TGTGCCAGCAGCTTAGGACTCTCGGGGGGAGGGAATGAGCAGTTCTTC

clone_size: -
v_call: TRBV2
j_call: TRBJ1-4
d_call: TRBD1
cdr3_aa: CASSRQGLGEKLFF
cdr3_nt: TGTGCCAGCAGCAGACAGGGATTAGGTGAAAAACTGTTTTTT

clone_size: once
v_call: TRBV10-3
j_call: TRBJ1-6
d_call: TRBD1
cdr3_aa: CAIRRDREVRSPLHF
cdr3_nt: TGTGCCATCAGACGGGACAGGGAGGTTCGTTCACCCCTCCACTTT

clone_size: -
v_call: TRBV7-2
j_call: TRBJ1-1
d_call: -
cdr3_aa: CASSLWDGNTEAFF
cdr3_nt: TGTGCCAGCAGCTTATGGGACGGGAACACTGAAGCTTTCTTT

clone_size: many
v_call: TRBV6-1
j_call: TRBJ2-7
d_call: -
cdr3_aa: CASSDILLGEQYF
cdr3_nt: TGTGCCAGCAGCGACATACTTCTCGGCGAGCAGTACTTC

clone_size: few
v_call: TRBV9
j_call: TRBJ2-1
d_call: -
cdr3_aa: CASSTSGTPNNEQFF
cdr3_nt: TGTGCCAGCAGCACATCCGGGACACCCAACAATGAGCAGTTCTTC

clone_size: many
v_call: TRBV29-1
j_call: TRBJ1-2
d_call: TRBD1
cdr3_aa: CSVLGMTWTGVNYGYTF
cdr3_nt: TGCAGCGTTCTGGGGATGACCTGGACAGGGGTCAACTATGGCTACACCTTC

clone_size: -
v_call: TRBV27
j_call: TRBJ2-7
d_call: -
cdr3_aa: CASSESPGPQVGYEQYF
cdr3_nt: TGTGCCAGCAGTGAATCTCCGGGACCCCAGGTCGGGTACGAGCAGTACTTC

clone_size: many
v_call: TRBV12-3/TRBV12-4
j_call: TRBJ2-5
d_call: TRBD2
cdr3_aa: CASDNGGSSGGETQYF
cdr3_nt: TGTGCCAGCGACAACGGGGGGTCTTCAGGAGGCGAGACCCAGTACTTC

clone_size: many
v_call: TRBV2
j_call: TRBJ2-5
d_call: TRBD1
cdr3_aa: CASPPAGQGGETQYF
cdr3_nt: TGTGCCAGCCCCCCGGCGGGACAGGGCGGAGAGACCCAGTACTTC

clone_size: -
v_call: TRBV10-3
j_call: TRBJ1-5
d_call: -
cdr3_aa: CAISESRVGHRPQHF
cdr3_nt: TGTGCCATCAGTGAGTCGAGAGTCGGTCACAGGCCCCAGCATTTT

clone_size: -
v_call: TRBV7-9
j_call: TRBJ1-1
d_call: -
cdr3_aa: CASSPPGSEAFF
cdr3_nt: TGTGCCAGCAGCCCGCCGGGGTCTGAAGCTTTCTTT

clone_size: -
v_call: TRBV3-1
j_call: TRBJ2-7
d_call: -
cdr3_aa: CASSQGEVRMRNEQYF
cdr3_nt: TGTGCCAGCAGCCAAGGTGAGGTGAGAATGAGAAACGAGCAGTACTTC

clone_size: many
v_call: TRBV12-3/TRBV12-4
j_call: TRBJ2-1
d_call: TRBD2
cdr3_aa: CASSPPGGDEQFF
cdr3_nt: TGTGCCAGCAGTCCTCCGGGAGGGGATGAGCAGTTCTTC

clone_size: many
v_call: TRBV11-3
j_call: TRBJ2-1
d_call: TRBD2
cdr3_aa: CASSSSIAGGGSYNEQFF
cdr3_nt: TGTGCCAGCAGCTCTTCAATAGCGGGAGGGGGATCCTACAATGAGCAGTTCTTC

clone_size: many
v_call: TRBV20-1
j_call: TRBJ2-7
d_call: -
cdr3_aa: CSAREDTLSLEQYF
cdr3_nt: TGCAGTGCTAGAGAGGACACCCTGTCCCTCGAGCAGTACTTC

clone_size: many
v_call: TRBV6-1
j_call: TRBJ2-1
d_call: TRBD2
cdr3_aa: CASSERGDGMAGVYNEQFF
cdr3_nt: TGTGCCAGCAGTGAAAGGGGAGACGGGATGGCGGGAGTCTACAATGAGCAGTTCTTC

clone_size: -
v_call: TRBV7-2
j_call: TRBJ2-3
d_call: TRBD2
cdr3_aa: CASRRTSLGLDTQYF
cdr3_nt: TGTGCCAGCAGGCGGACTAGCTTGGGGTTAGATACGCAGTATTTT

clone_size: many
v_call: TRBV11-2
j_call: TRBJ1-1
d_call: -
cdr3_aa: CASSGAGVSAHTEAFF
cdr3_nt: TGTGCCAGCAGCGGAGCAGGGGTTTCGGCGCACACTGAAGCTTTCTTT